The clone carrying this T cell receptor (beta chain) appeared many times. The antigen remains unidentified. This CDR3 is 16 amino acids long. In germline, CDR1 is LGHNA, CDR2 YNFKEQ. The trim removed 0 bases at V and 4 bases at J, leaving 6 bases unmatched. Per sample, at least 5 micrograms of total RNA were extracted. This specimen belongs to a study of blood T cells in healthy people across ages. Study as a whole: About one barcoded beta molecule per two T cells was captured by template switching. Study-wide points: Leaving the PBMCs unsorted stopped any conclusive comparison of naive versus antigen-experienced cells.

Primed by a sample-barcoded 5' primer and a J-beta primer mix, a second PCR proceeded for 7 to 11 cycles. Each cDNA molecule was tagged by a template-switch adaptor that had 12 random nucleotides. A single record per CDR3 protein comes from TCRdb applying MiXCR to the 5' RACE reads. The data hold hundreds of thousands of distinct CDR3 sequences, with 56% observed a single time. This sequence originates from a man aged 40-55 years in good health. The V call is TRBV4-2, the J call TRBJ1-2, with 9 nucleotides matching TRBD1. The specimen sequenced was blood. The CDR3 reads CASSQDGTGHTYGYTF. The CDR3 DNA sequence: TGTGCCAGCAGCCAAGACGGGACAGGGCACACCTATGGCTACACCTTC.